This T cell receptor (beta chain) was recovered during a study of beta chain features in type 1 diabetes (dated by TCRdb to about 2018). A note on the overall study: No differences in mean age, gender distribution, total cell number or subset yield were found between patients and healthy donors. Across all samples, approximately 98,000,000 sorted cells were examined, and cell number per subset correlated strongly with RNA yield. In the study, recently diagnosed type 1 diabetes patients and matched healthy donors were compared on the TCRB repertoires of their sorted circulating CD4+ T cell subsets. Regulatory and stem cell-like memory subsets were isolated from only 8 patients and roughly 8 healthy donors, whereas naive and central memory subsets came from all 30 or so donors.

From each donor, a single peripheral blood sample of roughly 0.11 L on average was drawn into heparinised tubes. Using a panel that included CD45RO, CCR7, CD25, CD127, CD95 and CD27, naive, central memory, regulatory and stem cell-like memory CD4+ T cells were sorted on a BD FACSAria II. Purity was above 95% for every sorted population. PBMCs were isolated right away by Lymphoprep density gradient centrifugation and were stained directly, without culture. So that batch effects would be minimized, each experiment stained and sorted samples in pairs, pairing one healthy donor with one patient. Overall study results and their limits: PCR might favor shorter templates, but patient and control samples were amplified and corrected together, so any skew would affect both groups equally. Because cDNA was sequenced instead of genomic DNA, highly expressing activated cells could be over-represented, though the groups showed no difference in activation or CD3 levels. Fewer insertions and more nucleotide deletions at VDJ recombination sites were observed in patients with type 1 diabetes, implying thymic rearrangement abnormalities. Naive, central memory and regulatory TCRB repertoires appeared more similar among patients than among healthy donors. Because small numbers of individuals were included in the HLA sub-analyses, any influence of HLA type on TCRB rearrangement was left unresolved. A moderate but significant shortening of TCRB CDR3 length was observed in type 1 diabetes patients in all four CD4+ subsets.

Ends trimmed: V by 6 bases, J by 4 bases; bases unmatched to a gene: 12. CDR1 is given as MDHEN and CDR2 as SYDVKM, both from the germline V gene. The CDR3 runs 15 amino acids, cysteine and phenylalanine included. The DNA shown is the 45-base CDR3, in frame from base 1. All of the isolated RNA was reverse transcribed with the High Capacity cDNA Reverse Transcription Kit, so expressed TCRB transcripts were sequenced. Deep immunoSEQ sequencing was applied to naive, central memory and regulatory T cell samples, giving an average of approximately 3.8 million total reads per sample. Sorted cells were lysed in RLT buffer and RNA was extracted with DNase-treated RNeasy Micro or Mini kits, depending on cell number. Each cell subset was processed separately to prevent cross-contamination, with patient and healthy donor samples processed together. The immunoSEQ multiplex PCR was used to amplify TCRB sequences from cDNA, yielding 87-bp fragments that span the CDR3 region. Sequencing of the amplicons was done on the Illumina HiSeq platform. The original pipeline was this. Synthetic template baselines were used to correct PCR bias computationally, reads within Hamming distance 2 were collapsed, and singletons that could not be merged were discarded. Reads were aligned against IMGT to assign V, D and J genes, CDR3 length and insertions or deletions at six rearrangement sites. Within each subset, clonotype counts were normalized to sorted cell number, after which true diversity and Gini coefficients were computed with the tcR R package. Repertoire sharing was quantified using the overlap coefficient calculated on TCRB nucleotide sequences. As a proxy for the pre-selection repertoire, out-of-frame TCRB sequences from naive cells were analyzed. This is the immuneACCESS table as TCRdb keeps it, with only in-frame sequences that have V and J called. A part of the clones is gone; compared with another copy, unresolved V genes explain less than half, and the rest is unexplained. V, J and clone size are those of that table, while D and trimming were read from the DNA. For this sample the table gives about 650,000 clones, of which roughly 12% were detected only once. Jointly, the top ten make up around 0.12% of the sample.

With respect to this clone: Its specific antigen is unknown. The input lacks base qualities; no much larger clone sits a single base away.

The chain joins TRBV28 to TRBJ2-7; 7 central nucleotides agree with TRBD2. Sequenced: naive CD4+ T cells from blood. The sample's cell subset or site label is to be understood as: true naive CD4+ T cells. This sequence originates from a man aged 30-40 years with type 1 diabetes. The DNA sequence is given as TGTGCCAGCAGCACTCCCGGGGAGGGCCAATACGAGCAGTACTTC. Its translation reads: CASSTPGEGQYEQYF.